The 20 T cell receptor beta chains reported below all come from one sample, sequenced in a study of read filtering for tumor transcriptome and immune sequencing. The library was built from approximately 400 ng RNA with molecular barcoded adaptors for alpha/delta and beta/gamma chains. TCRdb recomputed calls from the reads with MiXCR, one row per CDR3 protein. Of roughly 59,000 distinct CDR3 sequences in the sample, around 20% were seen once. What was sequenced was a population of CD138-negative cells sorted from bone marrow. The receptors here all came from a donor aged 40 or over with multiple myeloma.

To note about this clonotype: This may be a read error: a much more frequent sequence differs by one nucleotide. For the CDR3, the DNA is TGTGCCAGCAGCTTAGTTTCGGGGACTGGCGGGGGATCACCGTTCTTC. Translation gives CASSLVSGTGGGSPFF. The J gene is TRBJ2-1, the V gene TRBV7-6, with 7 nucleotides matching TRBD2. Germline V CDR1 and CDR2: SGHVS, FNYEAQ. V was clipped by 1 base and J by 15 bases; unmatched bases: 18. The CDR3 runs to 16 residues.

On this clonotype: A much larger clone lies one base from this, so it may be a read error. The chain joins TRBV20-1 to TRBJ2-3, with 11 bases identical to TRBD2. This CDR3 contains 15 residues. Per the germline V gene, CDR1 is DFQATT and CDR2 is SNEGSKA (reference sequence). CDR3 in DNA: TGCAGTGGTCATAGCGGGGGGGCTATTACAGATACGCGGTATTTT. This encodes CSGHSGGAITDTRYF.

At least ten counts were recorded for this clonotype. This chain links TRBV29-1 with TRBJ2-7, with D tentatively TRBD1 (5 bases). CDR1 SQVTM and CDR2 ANQGSEA come from the germline V gene. The CDR3 consists of 13 residues. Trimming removed 5 bases from V and 2 bases from J, with 13 bases in between. The DNA of the CDR3 is TGCAGCGTTATAAGGGGCAGTCCCTACGAGCAGTACTTC. The encoded protein is CSVIRGSPYEQYF.

With regard to this clonotype: This may arise from a read error, as a much more abundant clone is one base away. The chain couples TRBV10-2 to TRBJ2-4; D possibly corresponds to TRBD1 (5 bases). This CDR3 region has 11 residues. Germline CDR1 WSHSY, CDR2 SAAADI. For the CDR3, the DNA is TGCGCCAGCAGTGAGTTGGACATTCAGTGCTTC. Its protein product is CASSELDIQCF.

This clonotype was detected ten times or more. The chain recombines TRBV7-2 with TRBJ2-3; TRBD2 aligns across 10 bases. Germline V gene data show CDR1 as SGHTA and CDR2 as FQGNSA. CDR3 length: 15 amino acids. V lost 2 bases to trimming and J lost 5 bases; unmatched junction nucleotides: 4. The CDR3 region has the DNA TGTGCCAGCAGCTTAAGTAGCGGGAGGCAAGATACGCAGTATTTT. Its protein product is CASSLSSGRQDTQYF.

This clonotype was counted ten times or more. The CDR3 nucleotides read TGCGCCAGCAGCCAAGACCCCCCTCTAGCGGGAGGGGGGGTTTACAATGAGCAGTTCTTC. Its protein product is CASSQDPPLAGGGVYNEQFF. The chain links TRBV4-1 to TRBJ2-1; TRBD2 aligns across 12 bases. This CDR3 has 20 amino acids. From germline, CDR1 is MGHRA and CDR2 YSYEKL. J gave up 4 bases and V 0 bases, and 13 bases lay outside the gene matches.

The chain has TRBV20-1 and TRBJ1-1, with D maybe TRBD1 (6 bases). There are 17 residues in the CDR3. With 0 bases removed from V and 1 base from J, the gap between germline ends came to 18 bases. Per the germline V gene, CDR1 is DFQATT and CDR2 is SNEGSKA (reference sequence). CDR3 region: CSARDLRGGHRNTEAFF. The CDR3 nucleotides read TGCAGTGCTAGAGATCTCCGGGGGGGGCACCGGAACACTGAAGCTTTCTTT.

This clonotype was found many times. V and J are TRBV5-1 and TRBJ2-4; 9 bases agree with TRBD2. J lost 2 bases, V lost 5 bases, and 5 bases had no gene match. The CDR3 spans 15 residues. Per the germline V gene, CDR1 is SGHRS and CDR2 is YFSETQ. The CDR3 region is CASRIAGESKNIQYF. The CDR3 coding sequence is TGCGCCAGCAGGATAGCGGGAGAATCCAAAAACATTCAGTACTTC.

In the case of this clonotype: A read error may be the cause here, since a much bigger clone is one base away. The CDR3 carries no conserved terminal phenylalanine or tryptophan, so it likely arises from a read error. The chain employs TRBV20-1 and TRBJ2-3, with 8 positions matching TRBD1. Germline assignment: CDR1 DFQATT and CDR2 SNEGSKA (reference sequence). The CDR3 spans 16 residues. The junction had 13 bases not matched to a gene; V was cut back by 3 bases and J by 5 bases. The CDR3 is CSARGDRGGYRDTQYI. CDR3 nucleotide sequence: TGCAGTGCTAGGGGAGACAGGGGAGGTTACAGAGATACGCAGTATATT.

The V and J genes are TRBV29-1 and TRBJ1-1, with a possible D match to TRBD1 (6 bases). From germline, CDR1 is SQVTM and CDR2 ANQGSEA. V lost 7 bases and J 0 bases, leaving 15 bases between the germline ends. The CDR3 is 14 amino acids. The CDR3 spells CSGEVGGMNTEAFF. The DNA for the CDR3 is TGCAGCGGGGAGGTGGGGGGCATGAACACTGAAGCTTTCTTT.

This clonotype was recorded at least ten times. This chain joins TRBV7-3 and TRBJ2-1; 7 positions agree with TRBD2. Germline assignment: CDR1 SGHTA and CDR2 FQGTGA. This CDR3 comprises 14 residues. V trimming: 5 bases; J trimming: 3 bases; junction bases outside the gene matches: 4. CDR3 sequence: CASSAGTNYNEQFF. The CDR3 DNA reads TGTGCCAGCAGCGCCGGGACTAACTACAATGAGCAGTTCTTC.

This clonotype was recorded at least ten times. The J gene is TRBJ2-1, the V gene TRBV19, with 9 bases aligning to TRBD1. V lost 3 bases to trimming and J lost 5 bases; unmatched junction nucleotides: 5. The CDR3 has 15 amino acids. The V gene's germline CDR1 is LNHDA and CDR2 SQIVND (reference sequence). CDR3 sequence reads: CASSISGQGNNEQFF. The CDR3 DNA is TGTGCCAGTAGTATTAGCGGACAGGGGAACAATGAGCAGTTCTTC.

About this clonotype itself: The likely explanation is a read error, given a far larger clone one base away. The chain joins TRBV11-1 to TRBJ2-7; 9 bases line up with TRBD2. V shed 4 bases, J shed 2 bases, and the junction held 6 bases outside the gene matches. In germline, CDR1 is SGHAT, CDR2 FQDESV (reference sequence). The CDR3 sequence is 15 residues long. CDR3: CASSSAGGATYEQYF. CDR3 in DNA: TGTGCCAGCAGCTCAGCGGGAGGTGCCACCTACGAGCAGTACTTC. The full variable domain, rest sourced from reference TRBV11-1 and TRBJ2-7, is EAEVAQSPRYKITEKSQAVAFWCDPISGHATLYWYRQILGQGPELLVQFQDESVVDDSQLPKDRFSAERLKGVDSTLKIQPAELGDSAMYLCASSSAGGATYEQYFGPGTRLTVT.

About this clonotype itself: With a much larger clone just one base away, this may be a read error. The chain links TRBV2 to TRBJ1-2; TRBD1 agrees at 7 bases. Germline values: CDR1 SNHLY, CDR2 FYNNEI. V gave up 6 bases and J gave up 5 bases; unmatched junction bases: 9. The CDR3 is 14 residues long. The CDR3: CASRDRRLGYGYTF. The CDR3 DNA reads TGTGCCAGCAGGGACAGGCGCCTGGGTTATGGCTACACCTTC.

A word on this clonotype: A far larger clone lies a single base away; this is likely a read error. This sequence joins TRBV20-1 and TRBJ1-1; D uncertain. The better agreement between TRBJ1-6 and the DNA end casts doubt on the J call. Germline-derived CDR1 and CDR2 are DFQATT and SNEGSKA (reference sequence). This CDR3 has 11 residues. DNA of the CDR3: TGCAGTACTAAAGGACCCTCGGCCCTCCACTTT. This gives the protein CSTKGPSALHF.

This clonotype was counted ten times or more. The chain has TRBV10-3 and TRBJ2-1, with D hard to call. V was pared by 10 bases and J by 7 bases, with 14 bases between. Germline loops: CDR1 ENHRY, CDR2 SYGVKD. The CDR3 length is 12 residues. The CDR3 is CATRPRVNEQFF. CDR3 nucleotide sequence: TGTGCCACCAGGCCTAGGGTGAATGAGCAGTTCTTC.

This clonotype was detected ten times or more. This sequence joins TRBV20-1 and TRBJ2-7; 8 positions agree with TRBD1. The V gene end was trimmed by 8 bases and the J gene end by 3 bases; junction bases not matched to a gene: 6. This CDR3 has 12 residues. The germline V gene encodes CDR1 DFQATT and CDR2 SNEGSKA (reference sequence). CDR3 sequence reads: CSHQGARYEQYF. CDR3 nucleotides: TGCAGTCATCAGGGGGCGCGCTACGAGCAGTACTTC.

This clonotype was picked up many times. The rearrangement uses TRBV2 and TRBJ2-1; D is uncertain. Germline CDR1 is SNHLY and CDR2 is FYNNEI. The CDR3 has 13 residues. The ends were cut back, 6 bases at V and 7 bases at J, with 13 bases in the middle. The CDR3 DNA reads as TGTGCCAGCAGCCCGGATTGGTCGAATGAGCAGTTCTTC. This translates into CASSPDWSNEQFF.

Ten or more counts support this clonotype. In nucleotides, the CDR3 is TGCAGTGCTAGAGCGGGGGGGGGCCGCACAGATACGCAGTATTTT. This encodes CSARAGGGRTDTQYF. The rearrangement uses TRBV20-1 and TRBJ2-3, with 8 bases identical to TRBD2. CDR3 length: 15 residues. Germline V gene sequence: CDR1 DFQATT, CDR2 SNEGSKA (reference sequence). V lost 1 base to trimming and J lost 1 base; unmatched junction nucleotides: 4.

The table lists this clonotype with many counts. This chain connects TRBV3-1 to TRBJ2-5; the match to TRBD1 covers 9 bases. CDR3 size: 13 residues. V dropped 5 bases and J dropped 5; count of bases not matched to a gene: 3. Germline CDR1 is LGHDT and CDR2 is YNNKEL (reference sequence). The CDR3 DNA sequence: TGTGCCAGCAGCAGGGACAGGGAGGAGACCCAGTACTTC. Protein product: CASSRDREETQYF.